A single sample gave rise to the 21 T cell receptor beta chains below, sequenced in a study of cytomegalovirus exposure and HLA in healthy donors. Primers for the PCR totalled 60 Vbeta and 13 Jbeta. The repertoire was sequenced with immunoSEQ multiplex PCR; TCRdb's copy has only in-frame clones and lacks some. The sample records about 130,000 clones, about 76% being singletons. The sample taken for sequencing was PBMCs. Receptor source: a woman in her thirties or forties in good health and CMV-seronegative.

The V gene is TRBV28, the J gene TRBJ1-6; no clear D gene. Per germline, CDR1 MDHEN and CDR2 SYDVKM. V lost 1 base, J lost 10 bases, and 11 bases lay in between. CDR3 length: 14 residues. CDR3 coding DNA: TGTGCCAGCAGTTTATTTCGGGTGAACTCACCCCTCCACTTT. Translating it yields CASSLFRVNSPLHF.

The J gene is TRBJ1-4, the V gene TRBV4-3; D is ambiguous. The CDR3 spans 17 residues. V lost 0 bases to trimming and J lost 1 base, with 12 bases between them. Germline V gene data show CDR1 as LGHNA and CDR2 as YSLEER. The CDR3, as DNA: TGCGCCAGCAGCCAAGACCGGCGGGGTGTAACTAATGAAAAACTGTTTTTT. Translation gives CASSQDRRGVTNEKLFF.

This sequence joins TRBV7-9 and TRBJ2-7; 8 nucleotides align to TRBD2. Germline values: CDR1 SEHNR, CDR2 FQNEAQ (reference sequence). The trim removed 2 bases at V and 2 bases at J, leaving 5 bases unmatched. This CDR3 spans 15 amino acids. The CDR3 DNA reads as TGTGCCAGCAGCTTATTTAGCGGGAAAGCCTACGAGCAGTACTTC. Its translation is CASSLFSGKAYEQYF.

J is TRBJ1-4 and V is TRBV4-2; D is unclear. Trimming shortened V by 3 bases and J by 5 bases, and 19 bases separated the two germline ends. This CDR3 comprises 17 residues. CDR1 and CDR2 (germline): LGHNA, YNFKEQ. The CDR3 loop is CASSQQTFSHTNEKLFF. For the CDR3, the DNA is TGTGCCAGCAGCCAGCAGACTTTTTCACACACAAATGAAAAACTGTTTTTT.

The chain recombines TRBV29-1 with TRBJ2-1; 9 bases fit TRBD2. Germline values: CDR1 SQVTM, CDR2 ANQGSEA. CDR3 length: 12 residues. The V gene end was trimmed by 4 bases and the J gene end by 8 bases; junction bases not matched to a gene: 3. CDR3 amino acids: CSVGTSVDEQFF. Here the CDR3 DNA reads TGCAGCGTTGGGACTAGCGTTGATGAGCAGTTCTTC.

This clone was seen just once. This sequence joins TRBV6-5 and TRBJ2-3, with D possibly TRBD1 on 5 matching bases. The CDR3 contains 16 residues. V was trimmed by 0 bases and J by 1 base, leaving 11 bases between them. The germline V gene has CDR1 MNHEY and CDR2 SVGAGI. CDR3 sequence: CASSYSRTRGTDTQYF. The CDR3 DNA reads as TGTGCCAGCAGTTACTCGAGGACAAGAGGCACAGATACGCAGTATTTT.

This clone was seen more than once but under ten times. CDR3 nucleotide sequence: TGCAGCGTTTTTCCGGACAGGCAGAACACTGAAGCTTTCTTT. As protein: CSVFPDRQNTEAFF. The genes are TRBV29-1 and TRBJ1-1; the match to TRBD1 covers 7 bases. The germline gives CDR1 SQVTM, CDR2 ANQGSEA. The ends lost 5 bases at V and 1 base at J; junction bases unmatched: 7. The CDR3 sequence is 14 residues long.

V and J are TRBV6-5 and TRBJ1-5, with D possibly TRBD1 on 5 matching bases. Trimming took off 0 bases at V and 4 bases at J, with 10 bases between the two ends. Germline lookup yields CDR1 MNHEY and CDR2 SVGAGI. This CDR3 contains 15 residues. The DNA for the CDR3 is TGTGCCAGCAGTTACTCGGCGGCAGGGAATCAGCCCCAGCATTTT. It translates to CASSYSAAGNQPQHF.

The rearrangement uses TRBV7-2 and TRBJ1-2; D is uncertain. CDR1 and CDR2 from the germline V gene are SGHTA and FQGNSA. The ends were cut back, 6 bases at V and 4 bases at J, with 12 bases in the middle. The CDR3 has 13 amino acids. The CDR3 DNA reads as TGTGCCAGCAGTTGGGAGCTAACCTATGGCTACACCTTC. Translation gives CASSWELTYGYTF.

The genes are TRBV18 and TRBJ1-6; TRBD1 agrees at 10 bases. Trimming cost V 2 bases and J 6 bases; bases outside gene matches: 1. The CDR3 is made up of 15 amino acids. The germline CDR1 and CDR2 sequences are KGHSH and LQKENI. CDR3 coding DNA: TGTGCCAGCTCACCAGGGACAGGGGTTAATTCACCCCTCCACTTT. Its protein is CASSPGTGVNSPLHF.

The chain links TRBV28 to TRBJ1-2, with 9 positions matching TRBD1. Germline lookup yields CDR1 MDHEN and CDR2 SYDVKM. With 2 bases clipped from V and 6 bases from J, the junction kept 7 bases outside the gene matches. CDR3 length: 15 residues. The DNA of the CDR3 is TGTGCCAGCAGTTTACCGGGACAGGGATCCCATGGCTACACCTTC. Amino acid sequence: CASSLPGQGSHGYTF.

The chain uses TRBV4-2 and TRBJ1-2, with D unresolved. The V end was cut by 0 bases, the J end by 2 bases, with 10 bases between. Per germline, CDR1 LGHNA and CDR2 YNFKEQ. This CDR3 is built from 15 residues. The CDR3 sequence is CASSQEVTANYGYTF. The DNA of the CDR3 is TGTGCCAGCAGCCAAGAGGTCACAGCCAACTATGGCTACACCTTC.

In its sample, this clone was seen a few times. The rearrangement joins TRBV7-9 to TRBJ1-1, with 8 bases identical to TRBD1. The germline V gene encodes CDR1 SEHNR and CDR2 FQNEAQ (reference sequence). There are 14 residues in the CDR3. The V and J ends lost 1 base and 4 bases, in that order; junction bases with no gene match: 2. CDR3: CASSLDRGSTEAFF. DNA of the CDR3: TGTGCCAGCAGCTTAGACAGGGGGAGCACTGAAGCTTTCTTT.

The V and J genes are TRBV6-1 and TRBJ2-1, with TRBD2 identical over 7 bases. With V trimmed by 4 bases and J by 5 bases, 11 bases remained unmatched. CDR3 length: 16 residues. CDR1 is MNHNS, CDR2 SASEGT, per germline. The CDR3 is CASSVGPGLADNEQFF. In DNA, the CDR3 is TGTGCCAGCAGTGTAGGGCCCGGGCTAGCGGACAATGAGCAGTTCTTC.

This sequence joins TRBV7-9 and TRBJ2-7; no clear D. Germline V gene sequence: CDR1 SEHNR, CDR2 FQNEAQ (reference sequence). The CDR3 loop spans 14 amino acids. Trimming cost V 7 bases and J 0 bases, with 13 bases left between them. CDR3 protein: CASTTPASSYEQYF. DNA for the CDR3: TGTGCCAGCACCACCCCAGCGAGCTCCTACGAGCAGTACTTC.

V and J are TRBV2 and TRBJ2-5; D unresolved. Trimming took off 6 bases at V and 2 bases at J, with 10 bases between the two ends. Germline lookup yields CDR1 SNHLY and CDR2 FYNNEI. This CDR3 is built from 13 residues. The CDR3 DNA is TGTGCCAGCAGCGCAGGCCCTCAAGAGACCCAGTACTTC. Residues: CASSAGPQETQYF.

This clone has a single count. The chain couples TRBV19 to TRBJ2-7; 9 bases fit TRBD2. Trimming cost V 6 bases and J 8 bases; bases outside gene matches: 17. Germline loops: CDR1 LNHDA, CDR2 SQIVND (reference sequence). This CDR3 comprises 16 residues. This CDR3 reads CASSSQSGGRTTQQYF. The CDR3 region has the DNA TGTGCCAGTAGCAGTCAGAGCGGGGGGAGAACTACCCAGCAGTACTTC.

CDR3 loop: CASSLGEVVQNTEAFF. The CDR3 nucleotides are TGCGCCAGCAGCTTGGGTGAGGTTGTTCAGAACACTGAAGCTTTCTTT. The J gene is TRBJ1-1, the V gene TRBV5-1; unclear D gene. V shed 0 bases and J shed 1 base, with 13 bases lying between them. This CDR3 comprises 16 residues. Germline V gives CDR1 SGHRS, CDR2 YFSETQ.

J is TRBJ1-2 and V is TRBV6-1; 9 bases agree with TRBD1. After removal of 7 bases from V and 7 bases from J, the junction contained 10 bases not matched to a gene. Germline V CDR1 and CDR2: MNHNS, SASEGT. The CDR3 totals 14 residues. The CDR3 DNA reads as TGTGCCAGCAAAAACAGGGGGCGCTCGGGTGGCTACACCTTC. Encoded protein: CASKNRGRSGGYTF.

The chain uses TRBV5-6 and TRBJ1-2; D not certain. Germline V gene sequence: CDR1 SGHDT, CDR2 YYEEEE. This CDR3 is built from 16 residues. Deletions cut 2 bases from V and 8 bases from J, with 22 bases between. This CDR3 is CASSLPSPFGGSGYTF. CDR3 nucleotides: TGTGCCAGCAGCTTACCCTCTCCTTTCGGAGGGAGCGGCTACACCTTC. The full variable domain, its missing parts supplied by reference TRBV5-6 and TRBJ1-2, is DAGVTQSPTHLIKTRGQQVTLRCSPKSGHDTVSWYQQALGQGPQFIFQYYEEEERQRGNFPDRFSGHQFPNYSSELNVNALLLGDSALYLCASSLPSPFGGSGYTFGSGTRLTVV.

As to this clone: At the DNA level, this CDR3 is encoded by other sequences in the same sample as well. The chain combines TRBV5-1 with TRBJ2-7; possibly TRBD1 for D (6 bases). Trimming took 0 bases from V and 2 from J, leaving 9 bases between them. CDR1 is SGHRS and CDR2 is YFSETQ in the germline V gene. This CDR3 is built from 14 residues. CDR3 in amino acids: CASSLVAGAYEQYF. CDR3 nucleotides: TGCGCCAGCAGCTTGGTCGCAGGGGCCTACGAGCAGTACTTC.